The TCR beta chain under discussion was sequenced for a study of T cell repertoires in cytomegalovirus infection. In the study overall: CMV epitopes in the study were HLA-C-restricted (recently identified) and HLA-B-restricted (well studied). It can be stated that public TCR beta signatures indicated CMV infection as well as a matching HLA type.

As to this clonotype: The antigen is unknown.

Germline V gene sequence: CDR1 MNHEY, CDR2 SVGEGT. The CDR3 has 13 amino acids. V dropped 7 bases and J dropped 10 bases, with 17 bases sitting between them. TCRdb reprocessed the reads via MiXCR and lists one record per CDR3 protein. Seen here are around 300,000 distinct CDR3 sequences, around 20% observed once, and the top ten hold approximately 19%. Study-wide results and caveats: Adding up the frequency of public TCR beta families identified people who carried CMV plus the relevant HLA. HLA-C-restricted CMV-specific TCR beta clonotypes were dominant in the ex vivo response.

This specimen was cultured PBMCs, taken from culture after CMV antigen stimulation. The receptor's source is a human donor in good health (CMV status not recorded). Some clones in this sample may be carry-over from other donors' samples. The chain is built from TRBV6-2 or TRBV6-3 and TRBJ2-1; D gene ambiguous. The CDR3 DNA reads TGTGCCAGCAACCAGAGGACGGGCCGAGAGCAGTTCTTC. Translation gives CASNQRTGREQFF.